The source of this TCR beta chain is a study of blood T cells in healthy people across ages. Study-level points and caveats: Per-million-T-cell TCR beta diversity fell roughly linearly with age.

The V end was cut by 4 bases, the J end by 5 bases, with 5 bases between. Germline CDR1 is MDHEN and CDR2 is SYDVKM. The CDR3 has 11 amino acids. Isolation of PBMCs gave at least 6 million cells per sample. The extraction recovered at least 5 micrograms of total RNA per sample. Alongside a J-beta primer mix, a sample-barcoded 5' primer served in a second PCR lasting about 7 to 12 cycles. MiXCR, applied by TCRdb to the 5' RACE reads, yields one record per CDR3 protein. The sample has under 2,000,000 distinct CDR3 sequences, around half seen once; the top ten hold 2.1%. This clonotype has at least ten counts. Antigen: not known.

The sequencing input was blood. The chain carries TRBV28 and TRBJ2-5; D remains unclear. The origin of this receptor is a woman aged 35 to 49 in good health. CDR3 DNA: TGTGCCAGCAGTTCTGTGGAGACCCAGTACTTC. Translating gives CASSSVETQYF.